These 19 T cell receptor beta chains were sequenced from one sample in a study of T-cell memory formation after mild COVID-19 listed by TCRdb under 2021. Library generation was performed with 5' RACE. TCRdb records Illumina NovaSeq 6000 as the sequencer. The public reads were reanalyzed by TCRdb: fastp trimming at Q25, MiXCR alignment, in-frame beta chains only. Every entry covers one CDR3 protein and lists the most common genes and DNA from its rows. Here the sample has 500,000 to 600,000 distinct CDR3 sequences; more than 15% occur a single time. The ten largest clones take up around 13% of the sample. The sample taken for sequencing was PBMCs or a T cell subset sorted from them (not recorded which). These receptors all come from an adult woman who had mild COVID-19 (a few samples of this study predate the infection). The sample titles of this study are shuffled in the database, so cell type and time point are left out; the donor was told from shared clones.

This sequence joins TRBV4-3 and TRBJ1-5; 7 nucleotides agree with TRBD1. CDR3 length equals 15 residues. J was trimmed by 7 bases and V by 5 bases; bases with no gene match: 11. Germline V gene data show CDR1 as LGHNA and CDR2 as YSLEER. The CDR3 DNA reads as TGCGCCAGCAGCTCTCAGACAGGGCCGAGCCAGCCCCAGCATTTT. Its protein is CASSSQTGPSQPQHF.

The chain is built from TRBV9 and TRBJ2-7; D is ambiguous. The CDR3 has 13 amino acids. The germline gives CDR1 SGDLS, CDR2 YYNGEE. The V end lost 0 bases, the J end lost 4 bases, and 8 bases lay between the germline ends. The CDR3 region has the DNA TGTGCCAGCAGCGTAGGGGGTAAATACGAGCAGTACTTC. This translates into CASSVGGKYEQYF.

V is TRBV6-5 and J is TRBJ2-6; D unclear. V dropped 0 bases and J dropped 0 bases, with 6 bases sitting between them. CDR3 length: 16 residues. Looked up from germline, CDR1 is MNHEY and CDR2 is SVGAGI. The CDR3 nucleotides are TGTGCCAGCAGTTACTCGGTTTACTCTGGGGCCAACGTCCTGACTTTC. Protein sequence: CASSYSVYSGANVLTF.

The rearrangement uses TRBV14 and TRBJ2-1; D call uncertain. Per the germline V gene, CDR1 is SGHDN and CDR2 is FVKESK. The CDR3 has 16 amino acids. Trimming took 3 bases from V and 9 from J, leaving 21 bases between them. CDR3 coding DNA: TGTGCCAGCAGCCAGTTACCTTCGCGGAGCTCTGGTGAGCAGTTCTTC. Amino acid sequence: CASSQLPSRSSGEQFF.

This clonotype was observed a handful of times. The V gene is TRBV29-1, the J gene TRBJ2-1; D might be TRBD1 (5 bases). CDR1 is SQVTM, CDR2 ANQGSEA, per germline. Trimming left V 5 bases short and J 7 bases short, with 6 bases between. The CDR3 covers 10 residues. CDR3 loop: CSVSGNEQFF. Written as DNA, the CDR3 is TGCAGCGTTTCAGGGAATGAGCAGTTCTTC.

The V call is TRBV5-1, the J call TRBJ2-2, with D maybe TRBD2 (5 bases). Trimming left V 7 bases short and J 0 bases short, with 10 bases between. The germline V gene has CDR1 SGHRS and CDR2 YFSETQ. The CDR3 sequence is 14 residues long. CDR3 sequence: CASGDSANTGELFF. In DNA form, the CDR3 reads TGCGCCAGCGGCGATAGCGCGAACACCGGGGAGCTGTTTTTT.

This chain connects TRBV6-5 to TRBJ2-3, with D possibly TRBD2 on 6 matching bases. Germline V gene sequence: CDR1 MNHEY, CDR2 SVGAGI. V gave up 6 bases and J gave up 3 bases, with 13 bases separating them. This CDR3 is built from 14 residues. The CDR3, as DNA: TGTGCCAGCAGACCTCGACTAGTTACAGATACGCAGTATTTT. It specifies CASRPRLVTDTQYF.

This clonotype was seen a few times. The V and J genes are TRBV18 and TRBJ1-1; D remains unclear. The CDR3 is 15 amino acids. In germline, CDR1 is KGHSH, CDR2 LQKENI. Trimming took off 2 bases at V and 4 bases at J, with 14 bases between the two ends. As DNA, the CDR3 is TGTGCCAGCTCACCAGACACTTTCGGGCGCACTGAAGCTTTCTTT. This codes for CASSPDTFGRTEAFF.

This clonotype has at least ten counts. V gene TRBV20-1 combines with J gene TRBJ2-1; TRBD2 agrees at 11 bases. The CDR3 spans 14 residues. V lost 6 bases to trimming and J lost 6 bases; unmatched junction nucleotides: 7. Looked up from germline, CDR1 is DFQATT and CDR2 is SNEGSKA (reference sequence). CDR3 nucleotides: TGCAGTGCCACTAGCGGGAGACGTCCCAATGAGCAGTTCTTC. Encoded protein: CSATSGRRPNEQFF.

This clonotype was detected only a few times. The CDR3 DNA follows: TGTGCCAGCAGCCAGGGAACGGCGTGGCGGGAAGCTTTCTTT. This gives the protein CASSQGTAWREAFF. The V call is TRBV3-1, the J call TRBJ1-1; no clear D gene. Deletions cut 3 bases from V and 8 bases from J, with 16 bases between. Looked up from germline, CDR1 is LGHDT and CDR2 is YNNKEL (reference sequence). The CDR3 extends over 14 amino acids.

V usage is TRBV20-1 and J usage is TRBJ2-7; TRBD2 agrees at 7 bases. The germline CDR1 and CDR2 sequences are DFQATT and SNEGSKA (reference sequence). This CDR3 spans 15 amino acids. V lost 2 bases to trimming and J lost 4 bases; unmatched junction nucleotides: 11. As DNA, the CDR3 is TGCAGTGCTAGACTTCCGGGCGGGAGCCGTTACGAGCAGTACTTC. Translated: CSARLPGGSRYEQYF.

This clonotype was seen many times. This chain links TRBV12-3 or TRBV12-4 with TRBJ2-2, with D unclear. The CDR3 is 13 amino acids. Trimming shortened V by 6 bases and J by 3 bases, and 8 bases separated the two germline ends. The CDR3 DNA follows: TGTGCCAGCAGAATGGGGTACACCGGGGAGCTGTTTTTT. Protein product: CASRMGYTGELFF.

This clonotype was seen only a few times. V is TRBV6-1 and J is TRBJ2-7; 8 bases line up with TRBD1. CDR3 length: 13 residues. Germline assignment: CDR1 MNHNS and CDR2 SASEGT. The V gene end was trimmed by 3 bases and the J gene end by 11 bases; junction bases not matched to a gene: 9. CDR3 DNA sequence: TGTGCCAGCAGTGAGAACGGACAGGGAGGAGAGTACTTC. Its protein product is CASSENGQGGEYF.

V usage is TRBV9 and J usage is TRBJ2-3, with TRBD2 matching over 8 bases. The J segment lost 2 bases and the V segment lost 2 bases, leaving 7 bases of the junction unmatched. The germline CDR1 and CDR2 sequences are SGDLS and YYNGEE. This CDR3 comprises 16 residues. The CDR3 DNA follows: TGTGCCAGCAGCGTTGGGGTAGCGGGGCCCACAGATACGCAGTATTTT. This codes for CASSVGVAGPTDTQYF.

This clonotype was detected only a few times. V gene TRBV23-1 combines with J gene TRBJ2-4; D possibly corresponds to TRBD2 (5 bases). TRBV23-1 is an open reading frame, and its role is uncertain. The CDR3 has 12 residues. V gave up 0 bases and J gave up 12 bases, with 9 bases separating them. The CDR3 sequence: CASSQSRADQYF. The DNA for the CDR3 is TGCGCCAGCAGTCAATCGAGGGCGGATCAGTACTTC.

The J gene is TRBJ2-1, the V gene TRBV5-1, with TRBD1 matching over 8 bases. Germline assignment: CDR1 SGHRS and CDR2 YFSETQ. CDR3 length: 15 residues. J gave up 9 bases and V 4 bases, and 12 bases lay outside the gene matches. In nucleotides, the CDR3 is TGCGCCAGCAGCCTATCGACAGGGGAGAAGGCTGAGCAGTTCTTC. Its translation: CASSLSTGEKAEQFF.

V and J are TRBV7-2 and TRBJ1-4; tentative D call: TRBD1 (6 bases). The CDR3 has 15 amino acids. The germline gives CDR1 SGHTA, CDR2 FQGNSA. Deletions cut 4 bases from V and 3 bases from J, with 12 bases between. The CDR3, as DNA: TGTGCCAGCAGCTCCAGGGGTGCGGCTAATGAAAAACTGTTTTTT. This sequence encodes CASSSRGAANEKLFF.

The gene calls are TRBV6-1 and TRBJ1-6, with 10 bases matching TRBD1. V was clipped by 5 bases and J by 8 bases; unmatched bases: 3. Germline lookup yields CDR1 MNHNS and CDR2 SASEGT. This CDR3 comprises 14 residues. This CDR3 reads CASSKGQGDSPLHF. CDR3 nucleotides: TGTGCCAGCAGTAAAGGACAGGGGGATTCACCCCTCCACTTT.

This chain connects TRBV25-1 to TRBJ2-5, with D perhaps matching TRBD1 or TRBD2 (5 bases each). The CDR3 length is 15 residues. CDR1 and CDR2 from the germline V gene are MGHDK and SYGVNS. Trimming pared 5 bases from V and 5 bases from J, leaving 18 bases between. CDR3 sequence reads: CASSFGPRGAETQYF. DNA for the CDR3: TGTGCCAGCAGTTTTGGACCGAGGGGAGCGGAGACCCAGTACTTC.